The rows below give T cell receptor beta chains drawn from one sample of a study of blood T cell repertoires in COVID-19. TCRdb's table, derived via immunoSEQ multiplex PCR, lists solely in-frame clones and lacks some. The sample holds roughly 99,000 clones, under 95% seen once. What was sequenced was peripheral blood. These receptors all stem from a woman under 40 with acute or convalescent COVID-19. The CDR3 runs from the conserved cysteine through the conserved F or W. A D gene is named only where the DNA matches it firmly. Not every row has a clone size; where given, it reads once, few, many or a size class.

V	size	J	D	DNA	CDR3
TRBV4-1	once	TRBJ1-5	NA	TGCGCCAGCAGCCGAGGCGACAGGTTGAATCAGCCCCAGCATTTT	CASSRGDRLNQPQHF
TRBV7-9	few	TRBJ2-7	NA	TGTGCCAGCAGCTTAGGGACTTCCCACTACGAGCAGTACTTC	CASSLGTSHYEQYF
TRBV29-1	NA	TRBJ1-2	NA	TGCAGCGTTGAGGAGGGCTATGGCTACACCTTC	CSVEEGYGYTF
TRBV30	NA	TRBJ1-1	TRBD1	TGTGCCTGGAGTGCGAATGGCGGACAGGGGTATCTAGCTGAAGCTTTCTTT	CAWSANGGQGYLAEAFF
TRBV28	NA	TRBJ1-2	TRBD1	TGTGCCAGCAGCACCGTGGACAGGGCTTATGGCTACACCTTC	CASSTVDRAYGYTF
TRBV18	NA	TRBJ1-1	NA	TGTGCCAGCTCACCATCGGGTCGGAACACTGAAGCTTTCTTT	CASSPSGRNTEAFF
TRBV6-5	few	TRBJ2-7	NA	TGTGCCAGCAGGCAAGGACAGTCCTACGAGCAGTACTTC	CASRQGQSYEQYF
TRBV19	NA	TRBJ1-5	NA	TGTGCCAGTAGTATCTATAATCAGCCCCAGCATTTT	CASSIYNQPQHF
TRBV10-3	NA	TRBJ1-5	TRBD1	TGTGCCATCAGTGGGACAGGGGGCGAACAGCCCCAGCATTTT	CAISGTGGEQPQHF
TRBV10-3	NA	TRBJ2-5	NA	TGTGCCATCAGGGGGGAGGTACAAGAGACCCAGTACTTC	CAIRGEVQETQYF
TRBV3-1/TRBV3-2	NA	TRBJ2-3	TRBD2	TGTGCCAGCAGCCCGCCGGGACTAGCGCCAGATACGCAGTATTTT	CASSPPGLAPDTQYF
TRBV4-2	NA	TRBJ1-6	NA	TGTGCCAGCAGCCAAGGGGGAGGTTATAATTCACCCCTCCACTTT	CASSQGGGYNSPLHF
TRBV19	NA	TRBJ1-1	TRBD1	TGTGCCAGCCTTCCAGGGGACAGGAACACTGAAGCTTTCTTT	CASLPGDRNTEAFF
TRBV11-2	NA	TRBJ2-5	NA	TGTGCCAGCAGCCCGAGTGCGAGTCAAGAGACCCAGTACTTC	CASSPSASQETQYF
TRBV15	NA	TRBJ2-7	TRBD2	TGTGCCACCAGCAGAGACACGACTAGCGGGATCCGCTCCTACGAGCAGTACTTC	CATSRDTTSGIRSYEQYF
TRBV3-1/TRBV3-2	once	TRBJ1-3	NA	TGTGCCAGCAGCCGTGGGGGGAGCTCTGGAAACACCATATATTTT	CASSRGGSSGNTIYF
TRBV6-4	NA	TRBJ1-6	NA	TGTGCCAGCAGTGAATCCTCCTCGGGGAATTCACCCCTCCACTTT	CASSESSSGNSPLHF
TRBV2	NA	TRBJ1-4	TRBD1	TGTGCCAGCAGTGGGACAGGGCGGAATGAAAAACTGTTTTTT	CASSGTGRNEKLFF
TRBV19	NA	TRBJ1-5	TRBD1	TGTGCCAGTAGTATCTCGAGACAGGGGGCAGGTCAGCCCCAGCATTTT	CASSISRQGAGQPQHF
TRBV10-3	NA	TRBJ2-1	NA	TGTGCCATCAGTGATAGGGGCGGCAAGCCTGAGCAGTTCTTC	CAISDRGGKPEQFF
TRBV7-9	NA	TRBJ1-5	NA	TGTGCCAGCAGCTTAGGTCAGGGTAGCAATCAGCCCCAGCATTTT	CASSLGQGSNQPQHF
TRBV24-1	NA	TRBJ2-2	NA	TGTGCCACCAGTGAGTACTACACCGGGGAGCTGTTTTTT	CATSEYYTGELFF
TRBV5-1	NA	TRBJ1-4	TRBD1	TGCGCCAGCAGCACAACAGGGGGCCAGAGTAATGAAAAACTGTTTTTT	CASSTTGGQSNEKLFF
TRBV4-1	NA	TRBJ1-6	TRBD1	TGCGCCAGCAGCCAACCTCGACAGGGGACGTTCAATTCACCCCTCCACTTT	CASSQPRQGTFNSPLHF
TRBV10-3	NA	TRBJ1-5	NA	TGTGCCATCAGTGAGTCAATGGGAGGCAATCAGCCCCAGCATTTT	CAISESMGGNQPQHF
TRBV14	NA	TRBJ1-1	TRBD1	TGTGCCAGCAGCCGAACAGGGGGCAACACTGAAGCTTTCTTT	CASSRTGGNTEAFF
TRBV9	NA	TRBJ1-4	TRBD1	TGTGCCAGCAGCGGAACGGGACAGCCTAATGAAAAACTGTTTTTT	CASSGTGQPNEKLFF
TRBV6-6	NA	TRBJ1-1	NA	TGTGCCAGCAGTACCCCGAGGACATTGAACACTGAAGCTTTCTTT	CASSTPRTLNTEAFF
TRBV6-2/TRBV6-3	once	TRBJ2-3	NA	TGTGCCAGCAGCCCTAATAGCTTGTTCGCAGATACGCAGTATTTT	CASSPNSLFADTQYF
TRBV27	NA	TRBJ2-3	TRBD1	TGTGCCAGCAGTTTCTCAGGGGGACGCACAGATACGCAGTATTTT	CASSFSGGRTDTQYF
TRBV5-5	NA	TRBJ2-3	TRBD2	TGTGCCAGCAGCTTGGGGACTAGCGGGAGGTCAGATACGCAGTATTTT	CASSLGTSGRSDTQYF
TRBV24-1	NA	TRBJ1-1	NA	TGTGCCACCAGTGATGCGGGGCGAATGAACACTGAAGCTTTCTTT	CATSDAGRMNTEAFF
TRBV19	NA	TRBJ2-3	NA	TGTGCCAGTAGTCCAACCGGGACACGAGATACGCAGTATTTT	CASSPTGTRDTQYF
TRBV3-1/TRBV3-2	NA	TRBJ1-6	NA	TGTGCCAGCAGCGGTACAGGCGGCGTTTATAATTCACCCCTCCACTTT	CASSGTGGVYNSPLHF
TRBV5-6	NA	TRBJ2-7	TRBD2	TGTGCCAGCAGTTACGGGACTAGCGGTTCCTACGAGCAGTACTTC	CASSYGTSGSYEQYF
TRBV7-6	NA	TRBJ2-1	TRBD2	TGTGCCAGCAGCTTAGGGGACTTGCGGGGGAGCTACAATGAGCAGTTCTTC	CASSLGDLRGSYNEQFF
TRBV6-6	NA	TRBJ1-1	TRBD1	TGTGCCAGCAGTTTCGGAGGGGGCGGGAAAACTGAAGCTTTCTTT	CASSFGGGGKTEAFF
TRBV5-1	NA	TRBJ2-5	TRBD2	TGCGCCAGCTCCCCCTCTGCGGGAGGTGCCCAAGAGACCCAGTACTTC	CASSPSAGGAQETQYF
TRBV11-3	NA	TRBJ1-1	NA	TGTGCCAGCAGCTCAGGGGTTAGGGGAGAAGCTTTCTTT	CASSSGVRGEAFF
TRBV19	NA	TRBJ1-6	NA	TGTGCCAGTAGCCGGACAGCGCCTAATTCACCCCTCCACTTT	CASSRTAPNSPLHF
TRBV9	NA	TRBJ2-1	TRBD1	TGTGCCAGCGATGGGGGTGGGACAGCAACCTACAATGAGCAGTTCTTC	CASDGGGTATYNEQFF
TRBV15	NA	TRBJ1-1	TRBD1	TGTGCCACCAGACGAGACAGGGGGCCGGTTGGGGCTGAAGCTTTCTTT	CATRRDRGPVGAEAFF
TRBV7-6	NA	TRBJ1-3	TRBD1	TGTGCCAGCTGGGACAGGGGCGAAGGAAACACCATATATTTT	CASWDRGEGNTIYF
TRBV7-8	NA	TRBJ1-1	TRBD1	TGTGCCAGCAGCTTAGCCGGACAGGCAGGGACTGAAGCTTTCTTT	CASSLAGQAGTEAFF
TRBV15	NA	TRBJ1-5	NA	TGTGCCACCAGCAGAGGTACTTCACCCAATCAGCCCCAGCATTTT	CATSRGTSPNQPQHF
TRBV6-5	NA	TRBJ2-6	NA	TGTGCCAGCAGTTACGTGTCGGGGACTGGGGCCAACGTCCTGACTTTC	CASSYVSGTGANVLTF
TRBV7-8	NA	TRBJ2-1	NA	TGTGCCAGCAGCTTAGGGGGCACATACAATGAGCAGTTCTTC	CASSLGGTYNEQFF
TRBV4-2	NA	TRBJ2-4	NA	TGTGCCAGCAGCCAAGACTCAGGGGGGACAAACATTCAGTACTTC	CASSQDSGGTNIQYF
TRBV28	NA	TRBJ2-1	TRBD2	TGTGCCAGCAGTTCCTCTAAAGGACTAGCAAGCTCCTACAATGAGCAGTTCTTC	CASSSSKGLASSYNEQFF
TRBV10-3	NA	TRBJ2-7	TRBD1	TGTGCCATCAGCCTCCGGGCAGGGGGCTCCTACGAGCAGTACTTC	CAISLRAGGSYEQYF
TRBV7-3	NA	TRBJ2-3	NA	TGTGCCAGCAGCTTAGTTGGGACTTACACAGATACGCAGTATTTT	CASSLVGTYTDTQYF
TRBV30	NA	TRBJ1-4	NA	TGTGCCTGGAGTTGGGGGGGGCATTCGAAACTGTTTTTT	CAWSWGGHSKLFF
TRBV6-1	NA	TRBJ1-3	NA	TGTGCCAGCAGTGTAGTGCAGGGGAGCCCGGGAAACACCATATATTTT	CASSVVQGSPGNTIYF
TRBV4-2	NA	TRBJ1-2	NA	TGTGCCAGCAGCCAGGCCACAGGGAGTTCTGTCTACACCTTC	CASSQATGSSVYTF
TRBV28	NA	TRBJ2-1	TRBD1	TGTGCCAGCAGTCCTGGGACAGCGTACAATGAGCAGTTCTTC	CASSPGTAYNEQFF
TRBV5-8	NA	TRBJ2-4	NA	TGTGCCAGCATCTCAAGAATGGAGGGTGCAAACATTCAGTACTTC	CASISRMEGANIQYF
TRBV5-1	NA	TRBJ1-1	TRBD1	TGCGCCAGCAGCCATGGACAGGGGATGAACACTGAAGCTTTCTTT	CASSHGQGMNTEAFF